These 15 T cell receptor beta chains were all obtained from the same sample, sequenced in a study of blood T cell repertoires in COVID-19. Sequencing used immunoSEQ multiplex PCR; TCRdb keeps in-frame clones, though not all of them. Of tens of thousands of clones listed, about nine tenths are singletons. The sequencing input was peripheral blood. Receptors originate from a human donor in a cohort sampled during active COVID-19.

This chain uses TRBV7-9 with TRBJ1-2; 9 nucleotides agree with TRBD1. The CDR3 contains 15 residues. Trimming removed 5 bases from V and 3 bases from J; junction bases left unmatched: 7. Germline CDR1 and CDR2: SEHNR and FQNEAQ (reference sequence). The CDR3 DNA reads as TGTGCCAGCAGCCAACCGGGACAGGGCGACTATGGCTACACCTTC. Translating it yields CASSQPGQGDYGYTF.

V gene TRBV2 combines with J gene TRBJ2-1; 8 positions agree with TRBD2. The CDR3 is 15 residues long. V dropped 7 bases and J dropped 7; count of bases not matched to a gene: 12. Per the germline V gene, CDR1 is SNHLY and CDR2 is FYNNEI. The chain's CDR3 is CASTSLVGGGNEQFF. The CDR3 region has the DNA TGTGCCAGCACCTCTCTGGTGGGCGGGGGGAATGAGCAGTTCTTC. Together with reference TRBV2 and TRBJ2-1, the CDR3 gives the full variable domain: EPEVTQTPSHQVTQMGQEVILRCVPISNHLYFYWYRQILGQKVEFLVSFYNNEISEKSEIFDDQFSVERPDGSNFTLKIRSTKLEDSAMYFCASTSLVGGGNEQFFGPGTRLTVL.

The chain is built from TRBV10-1 and TRBJ2-7; 12 bases fit TRBD2. Germline-derived CDR1 and CDR2 are WNHNN and SYGVQD (reference sequence). The CDR3 runs to 17 residues. Losses at the gene ends were 4 bases for V and 7 bases for J; bases not matched to a gene: 14. CDR3 sequence: CASSGPTSGRSAPEQYF. The CDR3, as DNA: TGCGCCAGCAGTGGGCCGACTAGCGGGAGATCTGCGCCGGAGCAGTACTTC.

This rearrangement joins TRBV18 to TRBJ1-5, with a possible D match to TRBD1 (5 bases). V was cut by 5 bases and J by 2 bases, with 19 bases left in between. Germline values: CDR1 KGHSH, CDR2 LQKENI. The length of the CDR3 is 17 residues. CDR3 nucleotides: TGTGCCAGCTCAACCGGACATGTGCTACAGGGCAATCAGCCCCAGCATTTT. Translated, it gives CASSTGHVLQGNQPQHF.

This clone was observed once. V usage is TRBV6-1 and J usage is TRBJ2-5; TRBD2 matches at 16 bases. Trimming removed 3 bases from V and 4 bases from J; junction bases left unmatched: 11. The CDR3 covers 19 residues. Germline V gene sequence: CDR1 MNHNS, CDR2 SASEGT. The CDR3 protein is CASSESPGLAGGPGETQYF. The CDR3, as DNA: TGTGCCAGCAGTGAGTCTCCGGGACTAGCGGGAGGGCCGGGAGAGACCCAGTACTTC.

This chain joins TRBV4-3 and TRBJ2-7; possibly TRBD1 for D (5 bases). Trimming removed 1 base at V and 0 bases at J, with 10 bases between. The CDR3 is 15 residues long. The germline V gene has CDR1 LGHNA and CDR2 YSLEER. This chain's CDR3 is CASSQAVDSSYEQYF. The CDR3 bases are TGCGCCAGCAGCCAAGCAGTAGACAGCTCCTACGAGCAGTACTTC.

The chain uses TRBV14 and TRBJ2-3; D perhaps matches TRBD2 (5 bases). The CDR3 loop spans 16 amino acids. Trimming pared 0 bases from V and 2 bases from J, leaving 12 bases between. In germline, CDR1 is SGHDN, CDR2 FVKESK. The CDR3 reads CASSQDPRANTDTQYF. The CDR3 region has the DNA TGTGCCAGCAGCCAAGATCCGCGGGCGAACACAGATACGCAGTATTTT. Full variable domain (outside the CDR3, taken from reference TRBV14 and TRBJ2-3): EAGVTQFPSHSVIEKGQTVTLRCDPISGHDNLYWYRRVMGKEIKFLLHFVKESKQDESGMPNNRFLAERTGGTYSTLKVQPAELEDSGVYFCASSQDPRANTDTQYFGPGTRLTVL.

The count of this clone is one. V usage is TRBV7-9 and J usage is TRBJ2-7; a possible D gene is TRBD2 (6 bases). The CDR3 is 15 residues long. V lost 1 base to trimming and J lost 3 bases, with 13 bases between them. Germline V gene data show CDR1 as SEHNR and CDR2 as FQNEAQ (reference sequence). The CDR3 region is CASSLEIGSFYEQYF. The CDR3 coding sequence is TGTGCCAGCAGCTTAGAGATCGGGAGTTTCTACGAGCAGTACTTC.

This chain connects TRBV27 to TRBJ2-1; D perhaps matches TRBD1 (6 bases). The CDR3 covers 12 residues. The germline CDR1 and CDR2 sequences are MNHEY and SMNVEV (reference sequence). V was trimmed by 3 bases and J by 7 bases, leaving 7 bases between them. The CDR3 nucleotides read TGTGCCAGCAGTTTCAGGGGTAATGAGCAGTTCTTC. Encoded protein: CASSFRGNEQFF.

This clone has only a few counts. The rearrangement links TRBV11-2 to TRBJ2-7; a possible D gene is TRBD1 (6 bases). Germline V gene sequence: CDR1 SGHAT, CDR2 FQNNGV. This CDR3 has 13 residues. V shed 3 bases and J shed 2 bases, with 8 bases lying between them. CDR3: CASSFTGPYEQYF. The DNA for the CDR3 is TGTGCCAGCAGCTTCACAGGGCCCTACGAGCAGTACTTC.

The CDR3 nucleotides are TGTGCCAGCAGTACAATTAGCGGGGCTGCCTTAATCTACAATGAGCAGTTCTTC. Residues: CASSTISGAALIYNEQFF. V usage is TRBV27 and J usage is TRBJ2-1; TRBD2 agrees at 8 bases. Germline loops: CDR1 MNHEY, CDR2 SMNVEV (reference sequence). V lost 5 bases, J lost 3 bases, and 15 bases stayed unmatched. CDR3 length equals 18 residues.

The chain combines TRBV30 with TRBJ2-7, with D tentatively TRBD1 (5 bases). The CDR3 totals 13 residues. Per germline, CDR1 GTSNPN and CDR2 SVGIG (reference sequence). With 2 bases removed from V and 3 bases from J, the gap between germline ends came to 11 bases. In DNA form, the CDR3 reads TGTGCCTGGAGTACAGGAGACGACTACGAGCAGTACTTC. This sequence encodes CAWSTGDDYEQYF.

This sequence joins TRBV19 and TRBJ1-2; D gene uncertain. Per germline, CDR1 LNHDA and CDR2 SQIVND (reference sequence). The CDR3 is made up of 15 amino acids. Trimming shortened V by 7 bases and J by 5 bases, and 20 bases separated the two germline ends. The CDR3 is CASTERDPLIYGYTF. CDR3 sequence (DNA): TGTGCCAGTACTGAGAGGGATCCACTCATTTATGGCTACACCTTC.

J is TRBJ1-2 and V is TRBV27, with a tentative D call TRBD1 (6 bases). This CDR3 contains 14 residues. The V and J ends lost 7 bases and 4 bases respectively, with 16 bases between them. Germline lookup yields CDR1 MNHEY and CDR2 SMNVEV (reference sequence). CDR3 DNA sequence: TGTGCCAGCAAAGATACAGGGTTGGTCTATGGCTACACCTTC. It translates to CASKDTGLVYGYTF.

The chain has TRBV28 and TRBJ2-2; 10 bases match TRBD1. This CDR3 is 18 amino acids long. Per germline, CDR1 MDHEN and CDR2 SYDVKM. With V trimmed by 3 bases and J by 3 bases, 10 bases remained unmatched. The CDR3 DNA reads TGTGCCAGCAGTTTTCCCAGACAGGGGGCGCGGGACACCGGGGAGCTGTTTTTT. It specifies CASSFPRQGARDTGELFF.